The next 10 T cell receptor beta chains were all read from a single sample in a study of control samples from healthy donors and cancer patients. The protocol was immunoSEQ multiplex PCR, while the TCRdb copy is restricted to in-frame clones and leaves out a portion. In the table there are roughly 100,000 clones, 83% of which are singletons. Sequencing input: blood. These receptors were collected from a woman aged 50 to 65 in good health.

The V and J genes are TRBV24-1 and TRBJ2-2; D is undetermined. CDR1 and CDR2 from the germline V gene are KGHDR and SFDVKD. V shed 1 base and J shed 11 bases, with 13 bases lying between them. This CDR3 is built from 14 residues. CDR3 residues: CATSDFGSSNELFF. CDR3 DNA sequence: TGTGCCACCAGTGATTTCGGAAGCAGCAATGAGCTGTTTTTT.

This rearrangement joins TRBV19 to TRBJ2-3; TRBD2 matches at 13 bases. This CDR3 is 16 amino acids long. With V trimmed by 6 bases and J by 2 bases, 5 bases remained unmatched. Per germline, CDR1 LNHDA and CDR2 SQIVND (reference sequence). The CDR3 coding sequence is TGTGCCAGTAGACGCGGACTAGCGGGAGCCACAGATACGCAGTATTTT. Its protein product is CASRRGLAGATDTQYF.

The chain joins TRBV9 to TRBJ1-5; TRBD1 is a possible D gene (6 bases). The CDR3 is 15 amino acids. V was shortened by 0 bases and J by 3 bases, with 10 bases between the two germline ends. CDR1 is SGDLS and CDR2 is YYNGEE in the germline V gene. For the CDR3, the DNA is TGTGCCAGCAGCGTAGGGACAGCGGACAATCAGCCCCAGCATTTT. Translated: CASSVGTADNQPQHF. Full variable domain (outside the CDR3, taken from reference TRBV9 and TRBJ1-5): DSGVTQTPKHLITATGQRVTLRCSPRSGDLSVYWYQQSLDQGLQFLIQYYNGEERAKGNILERFSAQQFPDLHSELNLSSLELGDSALYFCASSVGTADNQPQHFGDGTRLSIL.

The gene calls are TRBV6-5 and TRBJ1-1; D perhaps matches TRBD1 (6 bases). The length of the CDR3 is 15 residues. The germline CDR1 and CDR2 sequences are MNHEY and SVGAGI. Trimming removed 5 bases at V and 0 bases at J, with 13 bases between. In nucleotides, the CDR3 is TGTGCCAGCAGTCTACAGGGTCCCATGAACACTGAAGCTTTCTTT. This codes for CASSLQGPMNTEAFF.

The chain joins TRBV5-1 to TRBJ1-1, with D possibly being TRBD1 (6 bases). Trimming shortened V by 2 bases and J by 4 bases, and 9 bases separated the two germline ends. Germline loops: CDR1 SGHRS, CDR2 YFSETQ. This CDR3 comprises 13 residues. The CDR3 reads CASSLQGSTEAFF. For the CDR3, the DNA is TGCGCCAGCAGCTTACAGGGATCCACTGAAGCTTTCTTT. The entire variable domain, with the rest obtained from reference TRBV5-1 and TRBJ1-1, is as follows: KAGVTQTPRYLIKTRGQQVTLSCSPISGHRSVSWYQQTPGQGLQFLFEYFSETQRNKGNFPGRFSGRQFSNSRSEMNVSTLELGDSALYLCASSLQGSTEAFFGQGTRLTVV.

The chain links TRBV28 to TRBJ2-3; possibly TRBD2 for D (5 bases). Germline V gene data show CDR1 as MDHEN and CDR2 as SYDVKM. V was pared by 4 bases and J by 8 bases, with 25 bases between. The CDR3 is 17 amino acids. CDR3 amino acids: CASSSPSRDTYSTTQYF. In DNA form, the CDR3 reads TGTGCCAGCAGTTCGCCGTCCCGGGATACCTATTCTACTACGCAGTATTTT.

The table lists this clone with a count of one. The rearrangement uses TRBV6-5 and TRBJ1-5; D gene unclear. There are 12 residues in the CDR3. The germline CDR1 and CDR2 sequences are MNHEY and SVGAGI. Trimming left V 11 bases short and J 0 bases short, with 8 bases between. The CDR3 sequence: CAGGNSNQPQHF. The CDR3 nucleotides read TGTGCCGGAGGGAATAGCAATCAGCCCCAGCATTTT.

This clone has a single count. The genes are TRBV21-1 and TRBJ1-2. TRBV21-1 is a pseudogene segment. The CDR3 is 12 amino acids. The DNA for the CDR3 is TGTGCCAGCAGCAAACCGACGGGTGGCTACACCTTC. It yields the protein CASSKPTGGYTF.

This clone turned up a few times. This chain links TRBV2 with TRBJ1-6, with D uncertain. The CDR3 is 15 residues long. Trimming took off 6 bases at V and 0 bases at J, with 9 bases between the two ends. Germline lookup yields CDR1 SNHLY and CDR2 FYNNEI. The CDR3 nucleotides are TGTGCCAGCAGACAGAGTAACTCCTATAATTCACCCCTCCACTTT. It specifies CASRQSNSYNSPLHF.

In nucleotides, the CDR3 is TGTGCCACCAGCAGACAGACAGGGGGTAGGGAAGAGACCCAGTACTTC. This sequence encodes CATSRQTGGREETQYF. The rearrangement links TRBV15 to TRBJ2-5, with 9 bases aligning to TRBD1. Germline V CDR1 and CDR2: LNHNV, YYDKDF (reference sequence). Unmatched junction bases numbered 7, after V lost 2 bases and J lost 3 bases. The CDR3 extends over 16 amino acids. Filled out from reference TRBV15 and TRBJ2-5, the complete variable domain reads DAMVIQNPRYQVTQFGKPVTLSCSQTLNHNVMYWYQQKSSQAPKLLFHYYDKDFNNEADTPDNFQSRRPNTSFCFLDIRSPGLGDTAMYLCATSRQTGGREETQYFGPGTRLLVL.